The T cell receptor beta chain under discussion was sequenced for a study of breast tumors, draining lymph nodes, adjacent tissues. Each CDR3 protein gets one entry after TCRdb re-called the multiplex PCR reads with MiXCR. The sample has some 170,000 distinct CDR3 sequences, 25% to 40% seen once; the top ten hold less than 4%. The lymph nodes were axillary draining lymph nodes from breast cancer patients. The TCR was taken from a female donor with breast cancer. Some clones in this sample may be carry-over from other donors' samples. The source material was axillary lymph node tissue.

This CDR3 is CASSQDGQGGPEAFF. In nucleotides, the CDR3 is TGCGCCAGCAGCCAAGATGGACAGGGGGGGCCTGAAGCTTTCTTT. This chain connects TRBV4-1 to TRBJ1-1, with 10 bases identical to TRBD1. This CDR3 is built from 15 residues. Trimming cost V 0 bases and J 6 bases; bases outside gene matches: 4. Germline values: CDR1 MGHRA, CDR2 YSYEKL.